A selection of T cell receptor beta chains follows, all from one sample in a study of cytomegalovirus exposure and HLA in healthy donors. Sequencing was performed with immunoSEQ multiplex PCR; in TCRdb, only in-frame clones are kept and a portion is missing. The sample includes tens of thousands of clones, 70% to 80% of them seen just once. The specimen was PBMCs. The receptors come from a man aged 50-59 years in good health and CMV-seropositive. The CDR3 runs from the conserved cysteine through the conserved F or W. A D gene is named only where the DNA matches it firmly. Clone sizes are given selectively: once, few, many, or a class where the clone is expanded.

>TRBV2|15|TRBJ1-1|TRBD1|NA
CASSERDRENTEAFF
TGTGCCAGCAGTGAAAGGGACAGGGAGAACACTGAAGCTTTCTTT
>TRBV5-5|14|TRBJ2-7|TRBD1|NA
CASSLTGATYEQYF
TGTGCCAGCAGCTTAACAGGGGCGACCTACGAGCAGTACTTC
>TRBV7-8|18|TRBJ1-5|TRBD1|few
CASSPTGTGGPYNQPQHF
TGTGCCAGCAGCCCTACCGGGACAGGGGGCCCTTACAATCAGCCCCAGCATTTT
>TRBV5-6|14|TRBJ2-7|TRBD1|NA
CASSLPGGIDEQYF
TGTGCCAGCAGCTTGCCAGGGGGCATCGACGAGCAGTACTTC
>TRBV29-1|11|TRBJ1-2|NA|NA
CSVVINGGYTF
TGCAGCGTTGTGATCAACGGGGGCTACACCTTC
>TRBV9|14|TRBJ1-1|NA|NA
CASSVAPGVAEAFF
TGTGCCAGCAGCGTTGCTCCAGGGGTCGCTGAAGCTTTCTTT
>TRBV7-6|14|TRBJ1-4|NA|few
CASSLFGTNEKLFF
TGTGCCAGCAGCTTATTCGGGACTAATGAAAAACTGTTTTTT
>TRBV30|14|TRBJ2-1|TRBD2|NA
CACTGLAGGNEQFF
TGTGCCTGTACGGGACTAGCGGGTGGGAATGAGCAGTTCTTC
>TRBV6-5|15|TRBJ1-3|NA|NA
CASRDGVPSGNTIYF
TGTGCCAGCCGCGACGGGGTTCCCTCTGGAAACACCATATATTTT
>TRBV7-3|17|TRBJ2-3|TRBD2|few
CASSSVGGGGRTDTQYF
TGTGCCAGCAGCTCCGTGGGGGGGGGTGGGCGGACAGATACGCAGTATTTT
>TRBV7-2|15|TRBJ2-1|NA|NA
CASSLRGNSYNEQFF
TGTGCCAGCAGCTTACGTGGCAACTCCTACAATGAGCAGTTCTTC
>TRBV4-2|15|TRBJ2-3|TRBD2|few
CASSQSGRLTDTQYF
TGTGCCAGCAGCCAAAGCGGGAGGCTTACAGATACGCAGTATTTT
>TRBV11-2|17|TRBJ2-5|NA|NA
CASSLAGVRATLETQYF
TGTGCCAGCAGCTTAGCGGGGGTCAGGGCAACTTTGGAGACCCAGTACTTC
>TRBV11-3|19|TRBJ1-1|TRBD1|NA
CASSLPPFCPGTGSTEAFF
TGTGCCAGCAGCTTACCCCCCTTCTGTCCCGGGACAGGCTCCACTGAAGCTTTCTTT
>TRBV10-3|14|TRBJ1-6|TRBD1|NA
CAISELGQEDPLHF
TGTGCCATCAGTGAGTTGGGACAGGAAGATCCCCTCCACTTT
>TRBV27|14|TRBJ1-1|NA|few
CASSPLILDTEAFF
TGTGCCAGCAGCCCTCTGATTTTAGACACTGAAGCTTTCTTT
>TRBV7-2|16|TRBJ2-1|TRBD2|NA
CASSPRGTGGRNEQFF
TGTGCCAGCAGCCCAAGGGGGACGGGGGGGCGCAATGAGCAGTTCTTC
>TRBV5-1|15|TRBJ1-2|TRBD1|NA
CASSLADRGNYGYTF
TGCGCCAGCAGCCTCGCGGACAGGGGAAACTATGGCTACACCTTC
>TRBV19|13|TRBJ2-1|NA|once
CASTPTRGSEQFF
TGTGCCAGTACTCCGACCCGGGGTAGTGAGCAGTTCTTC
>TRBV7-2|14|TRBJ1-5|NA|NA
CASSPSPTGQPQHF
TGTGCCAGCAGCCCCTCTCCGACGGGTCAGCCCCAGCATTTT
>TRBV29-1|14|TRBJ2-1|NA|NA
CSVLGDNSYNEQFF
TGCAGCGTCCTAGGGGACAACTCCTACAATGAGCAGTTCTTC
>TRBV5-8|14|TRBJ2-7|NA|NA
CASTSWDNYYEQYF
TGTGCCAGCACCAGCTGGGACAACTACTACGAGCAGTACTTC
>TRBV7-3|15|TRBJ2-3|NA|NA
CASSLQGRETDTQYF
TGTGCCAGCAGCTTACAGGGCAGGGAAACAGATACGCAGTATTTT
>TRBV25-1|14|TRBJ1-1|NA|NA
CASRNQGQFTEAFF
TGTGCCAGCAGGAATCAGGGGCAGTTCACTGAAGCTTTCTTT
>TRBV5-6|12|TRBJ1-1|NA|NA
CASGRDDTEAFF
TGTGCCAGCGGGAGGGACGACACTGAAGCTTTCTTT
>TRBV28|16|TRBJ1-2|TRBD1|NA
CASASLLTGGYYGYTF
TGTGCCAGCGCCAGTTTATTGACAGGGGGCTACTATGGCTACACCTTC
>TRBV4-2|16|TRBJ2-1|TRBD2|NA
CASSQVRREKVDEQFF
TGTGCCAGCAGCCAAGTACGGCGGGAGAAGGTCGATGAGCAGTTCTTC
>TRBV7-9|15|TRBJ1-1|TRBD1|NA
CASSAKDRLKTEAFF
TGTGCCAGCAGCGCCAAGGACAGGCTGAAAACTGAAGCTTTCTTT
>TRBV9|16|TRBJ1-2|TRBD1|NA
CASSVVGQGFGYGYTF
TGTGCCAGCAGCGTAGTGGGACAGGGGTTTGGCTATGGCTACACCTTC
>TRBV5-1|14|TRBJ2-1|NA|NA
CASSPGVGTNEQFF
TGCGCCAGCAGTCCAGGGGTAGGGACAAATGAGCAGTTCTTC